This T cell receptor (beta chain) is drawn from a study of PD-1 blockade in classical Hodgkin lymphoma. Whole-study context: Patients got intravenous nivolumab 3 mg/kg every 2 weeks.

Germline V gene lookup returns CDR1 LNHDA and CDR2 SQIVND (reference sequence). Trimming removed 7 bases at V and 3 bases at J, with 16 bases between. The CDR3 runs 15 residues. This clone was detected once. Its matching antigen is unknown. Repertoires were generated with immunoSEQ multiplex PCR, while TCRdb's copy carries only in-frame clones and drops some. The table has just over 60,000 clones, 88% seen once; the top ten hold 9.5% to 15%. Overall study findings and caveats: Reports indicated that newly diagnosed patients had lower baseline TCR diversity than healthy donors did. Later analyses included only patients treated at least 1 year post-ASCT.

All patients relapsed after autologous stem cell transplantation, and brentuximab vedotin exposure varied. Material: peripheral blood mononuclear cells (PBMCs), obtained at baseline. This chain links TRBV19 with TRBJ1-5, with D perhaps matching TRBD1 (5 bases). This receptor was taken from a human donor with classical Hodgkin lymphoma. The CDR3 DNA reads as TGTGCCAGTACTCCTGGGGGTAGGGCCAATCAGCCCCAGCATTTT. Its translation is CASTPGGRANQPQHF.